This TCR beta chain appears in the sequencing data of a study of T cell responses to AZD1222 COVID-19 vaccine. Notes on the study in general: Only a handful of AZD1222 recipients, several in all, had baseline seropositivity.

This clone appeared once. The antigen is undetermined. Measured with immunoSEQ multiplex PCR; TCRdb has only the in-frame clones, and not every one. The repertoire includes 80,000 to 100,000 clones, around nine tenths of them detected once, and about 13% sits in the top ten. The CDR3 loop spans 16 amino acids. V was shortened by 3 bases and J by 0 bases, with 9 bases between the two germline ends. Germline V CDR1 and CDR2: MNHEY, SMNVEV (reference sequence). The receptor comes from an adult in good health. Sequences were derived from peripheral blood, sampled on day 0 of AZD1222 vaccination. The rearrangement links TRBV27 to TRBJ1-6; D is unclear. CDR3 protein: CASSFWESSYNSPLHF. The CDR3 region has the DNA TGTGCCAGCAGTTTTTGGGAGAGCTCCTATAATTCACCCCTCCACTTT.